This is a list of T cell receptor beta chains from one sample in a study of a mutant IDH1 vaccine in newly diagnosed glioma. These receptors have no identified antigens. The assay was immunoSEQ multiplex PCR, and TCRdb's table has in-frame clones only and misses some. The table records about 130,000 clones, 80% of them present only once. The source material was PBMCs, sampled from a glioma patient whose treatment included an IDH1 peptide vaccine. These receptors came from a man between 35 and 55 years old with glioma. CDR3s include the opening cysteine and the closing phenylalanine or tryptophan. Each record gives: V gene, CDR3 length, clone size, D gene, J gene, CDR3 protein, CDR3 DNA. D genes are given only for firm matches. Not every row has a clone size; where given, it reads once, few, many or a size class.

TRBV11-2	15	-	-	TRBJ1-2	CASSLNQGITYGYTF	TGTGCCAGCAGCCTAAACCAGGGTATTACATATGGCTACACCTTC
TRBV6-4	18	-	TRBD2	TRBJ2-3	CASSPRPTSGASTDTQYF	TGTGCCAGCAGCCCCAGGCCGACTAGCGGGGCTAGCACAGATACGCAGTATTTT
TRBV4-2	13	-	-	TRBJ2-1	CASSPPGGNEQFF	TGTGCCAGCAGCCCCCCGGGCGGCAATGAGCAGTTCTTC
TRBV19	15	-	TRBD1	TRBJ1-4	CASNSKTGGTEKLFF	TGTGCCAGTAACTCCAAGACAGGGGGTACGGAAAAACTGTTTTTT
TRBV5-1	15	-	TRBD2	TRBJ2-5	CASSLASGGAETQYF	TGCGCCAGCAGCTTGGCTAGCGGGGGGGCGGAGACCCAGTACTTC
TRBV7-2	13	-	-	TRBJ2-7	CASTPLLGSEQYF	TGTGCCAGCACCCCTCTCCTAGGCTCCGAGCAGTACTTC
TRBV15	14	-	-	TRBJ1-6	CATSRETTDSPLHF	TGTGCCACCAGCAGAGAAACAACTGATTCACCCCTCCACTTT
TRBV11-2	16	-	-	TRBJ2-2	CASSPRRRGNTGELFF	TGTGCCAGCAGCCCTCGGAGGCGAGGTAACACCGGGGAGCTGTTTTTT
TRBV19	14	-	TRBD1	TRBJ2-2	CAIRDRGTTGELFF	TGTGCCATCCGGGACAGGGGTACCACCGGGGAGCTGTTTTTT
TRBV6-6	15	once	TRBD2	TRBJ2-1	CASSRLAGGYNEQFF	TGTGCCAGCAGCCGACTAGCGGGGGGGTACAATGAGCAGTTCTTC
TRBV7-2	12	-	-	TRBJ2-5	CASSLSEETQYF	TGTGCCAGCAGCTTAAGTGAAGAGACCCAGTACTTC
TRBV14	13	once	-	TRBJ2-7	CASSQDFSYEQYF	TGTGCCAGCAGCCAAGATTTCTCCTACGAGCAGTACTTC
TRBV7-9	16	-	-	TRBJ2-7	CASSSREETYKSEQYF	TGTGCCAGCAGCTCGAGGGAGGAGACCTACAAATCCGAGCAGTACTTC
TRBV6-1	12	-	-	TRBJ1-5	CASRAGSQPQHF	TGTGCCAGCAGGGCAGGGAGCCAGCCCCAGCATTTT
TRBV5-4	15	-	-	TRBJ2-5	CASSGKQGEGETQYF	TGTGCCAGCAGCGGGAAACAGGGGGAGGGAGAGACCCAGTACTTC
TRBV5-5	13	-	-	TRBJ1-2	CASSLVIGYGYTF	TGTGCCAGCAGCTTGGTGATAGGCTATGGCTACACCTTC
TRBV21-1	14	-	-	TRBJ2-3	CASWGQGASDTQYF	-
TRBV7-9	14	-	-	TRBJ2-5	CASSLAGGGETQYF	TGTGCCAGCAGCTTAGCGGGAGGAGGAGAGACCCAGTACTTC
TRBV10-3	15	-	TRBD1	TRBJ2-1	CAISPGQGASNEQFF	TGTGCCATCAGCCCGGGACAGGGGGCGTCCAATGAGCAGTTCTTC
TRBV19	18	-	-	TRBJ1-5	CASSIVFRTANSNQPQHF	TGTGCCAGTAGTATAGTATTCCGGACAGCAAATAGCAATCAGCCCCAGCATTTT
TRBV6-1	13	many	-	TRBJ2-2	CASRLTITGELFF	TGTGCCAGCAGGTTGACTATCACCGGGGAGCTGTTTTTT
TRBV4-3	18	-	TRBD2	TRBJ2-1	CASSPQGGTSGGRYEQFF	TGCGCCAGCAGCCCTCAGGGGGGTACTAGCGGGGGTCGTTACGAGCAGTTCTTC
TRBV4-3	18	-	-	TRBJ2-1	CASSQDSGTHSTYNEQFF	TGCGCCAGCAGCCAAGATTCGGGGACTCACTCCACCTACAATGAGCAGTTCTTC
TRBV15	16	few	-	TRBJ2-2	CATSLGNRANTGELFF	TGTGCCACCAGCCTGGGAAACAGGGCGAACACCGGGGAGCTGTTTTTT
TRBV6-5	12	-	-	TRBJ2-7	CASTSLIDEQYF	TGTGCCAGCACCTCGTTGATCGACGAGCAGTACTTC
TRBV27	15	-	TRBD1	TRBJ2-3	CASRFFQGGTDTQYF	TGTGCCAGCAGATTCTTCCAGGGGGGCACAGATACGCAGTATTTT
TRBV29-1	15	-	TRBD2	TRBJ2-1	CSGVGLAGGLNEQFF	TGCAGCGGTGTGGGACTAGCGGGAGGATTGAATGAGCAGTTCTTC
TRBV28	13	-	-	TRBJ2-7	CASSWGTGYEQYF	TGTGCCAGCAGTTGGGGGACGGGCTACGAGCAGTACTTC
TRBV18	16	-	TRBD1	TRBJ2-4	CASSPIGQGGKNIQYF	TGTGCCAGCTCACCAATCGGACAGGGAGGCAAAAACATTCAGTACTTC
TRBV4-3	15	-	-	TRBJ2-7	CASSQWTDGGYEQYF	TGCGCCAGCAGCCAGTGGACAGACGGAGGGTACGAGCAGTACTTC
TRBV30	14	-	TRBD2	TRBJ2-7	CAWSGVAGTYEQYF	TGTGCCTGGAGTGGGGTAGCGGGAACCTACGAGCAGTACTTC
TRBV5-4	12	-	-	TRBJ1-1	CASSNGETEAFF	TGTGCCAGCAGCAACGGTGAAACTGAAGCTTTCTTT
TRBV2	14	-	TRBD2	TRBJ2-7	CASIGGTSGYEQYF	TGTGCCAGCATAGGTGGGACTAGCGGCTACGAGCAGTACTTC
TRBV5-8	15	-	-	TRBJ2-3	CASKEGGRRIDTQYF	TGTGCCAGCAAGGAGGGGGGGCGTAGGATCGATACGCAGTATTTT
TRBV28	15	-	-	TRBJ2-7	CASTPAGTFFYEQYF	TGTGCCAGCACCCCGGCCGGGACATTCTTCTACGAGCAGTACTTC
TRBV27	14	-	TRBD1	TRBJ1-4	CASSNRGANEKLFF	TGTGCCAGCAGTAACAGGGGGGCTAATGAAAAACTGTTTTTT
TRBV6-6	13	-	-	TRBJ1-1	CASSYAVNTEAFF	TGTGCCAGCAGTTACGCAGTGAACACTGAAGCTTTCTTT
TRBV11-3	14	-	-	TRBJ1-1	CASSLDRQMTEAFF	TGTGCCAGCAGCTTAGACAGACAGATGACTGAAGCTTTCTTT
TRBV19	13	-	TRBD1	TRBJ2-5	CASRDRGQETQYF	TGTGCCAGTAGGGACAGGGGGCAAGAGACCCAGTACTTC
TRBV6-5	14	-	TRBD1	TRBJ2-7	CASSWGQGSYEQYF	TGTGCCAGCAGTTGGGGACAGGGTTCCTACGAGCAGTACTTC
TRBV6-4	14	-	TRBD1	TRBJ2-3	CASSRGPSPDTQYF	TGTGCCAGCAGTAGGGGGCCCTCACCAGATACGCAGTATTTT
TRBV2	13	few	-	TRBJ1-5	CASSRRVNQPQHF	TGTGCCAGCAGTAGGCGGGTCAATCAGCCCCAGCATTTT
TRBV27	15	-	-	TRBJ2-7	CASSLSAGPSYEQYF	TGTGCCAGCAGTTTATCAGCGGGTCCCTCCTACGAGCAGTACTTC
TRBV7-8	14	-	-	TRBJ1-1	CASSFDQGNTEAFF	TGTGCCAGCAGCTTTGACCAGGGGAACACTGAAGCTTTCTTT
TRBV18	15	-	TRBD1	TRBJ1-5	CASSPQGGGNQPQHF	TGTGCCAGCTCACCCCAGGGGGGTGGCAATCAGCCCCAGCATTTT
TRBV6-5	15	-	-	TRBJ1-1	CASSYLPEGNTEAFF	TGTGCCAGCAGTTACCTCCCTGAGGGGAACACTGAAGCTTTCTTT